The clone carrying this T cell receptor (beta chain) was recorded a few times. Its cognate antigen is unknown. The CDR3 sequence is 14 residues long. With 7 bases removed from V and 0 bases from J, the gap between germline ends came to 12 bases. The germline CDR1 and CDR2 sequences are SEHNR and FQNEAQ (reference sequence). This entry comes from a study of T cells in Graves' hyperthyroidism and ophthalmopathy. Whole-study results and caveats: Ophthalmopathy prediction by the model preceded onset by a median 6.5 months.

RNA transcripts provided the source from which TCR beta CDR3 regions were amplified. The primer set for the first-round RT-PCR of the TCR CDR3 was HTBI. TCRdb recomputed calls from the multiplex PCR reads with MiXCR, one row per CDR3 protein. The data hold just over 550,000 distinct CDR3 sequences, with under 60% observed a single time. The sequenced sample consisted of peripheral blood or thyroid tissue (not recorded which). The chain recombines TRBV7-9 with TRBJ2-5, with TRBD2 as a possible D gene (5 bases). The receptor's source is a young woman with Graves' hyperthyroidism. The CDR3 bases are TGTGCCAGCAAAGGACTCTCCTACCAAGAGACCCAGTACTTC. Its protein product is CASKGLSYQETQYF.